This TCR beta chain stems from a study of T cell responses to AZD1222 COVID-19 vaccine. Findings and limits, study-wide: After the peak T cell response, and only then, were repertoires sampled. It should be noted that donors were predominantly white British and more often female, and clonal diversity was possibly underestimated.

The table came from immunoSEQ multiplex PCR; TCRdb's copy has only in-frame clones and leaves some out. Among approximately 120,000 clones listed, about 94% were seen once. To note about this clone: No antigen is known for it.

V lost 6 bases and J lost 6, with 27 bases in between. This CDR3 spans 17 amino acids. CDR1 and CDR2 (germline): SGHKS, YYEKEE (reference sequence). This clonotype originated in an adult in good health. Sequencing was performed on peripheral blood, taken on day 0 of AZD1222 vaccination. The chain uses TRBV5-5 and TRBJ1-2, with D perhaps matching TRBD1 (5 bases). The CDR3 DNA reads TGTGCCAGCAAAACCAACCACCACAGGCTAGGGGAAAATGGCTACACCTTC. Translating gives CASKTNHHRLGENGYTF. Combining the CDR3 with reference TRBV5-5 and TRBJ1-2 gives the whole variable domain DAGVTQSPTHLIKTRGQQVTLRCSPISGHKSVSWYQQVLGQGPQFIFQYYEKEERGRGNFPDRFSARQFPNYSSELNVNALLLGDSALYLCASKTNHHRLGENGYTFGSGTRLTVV.